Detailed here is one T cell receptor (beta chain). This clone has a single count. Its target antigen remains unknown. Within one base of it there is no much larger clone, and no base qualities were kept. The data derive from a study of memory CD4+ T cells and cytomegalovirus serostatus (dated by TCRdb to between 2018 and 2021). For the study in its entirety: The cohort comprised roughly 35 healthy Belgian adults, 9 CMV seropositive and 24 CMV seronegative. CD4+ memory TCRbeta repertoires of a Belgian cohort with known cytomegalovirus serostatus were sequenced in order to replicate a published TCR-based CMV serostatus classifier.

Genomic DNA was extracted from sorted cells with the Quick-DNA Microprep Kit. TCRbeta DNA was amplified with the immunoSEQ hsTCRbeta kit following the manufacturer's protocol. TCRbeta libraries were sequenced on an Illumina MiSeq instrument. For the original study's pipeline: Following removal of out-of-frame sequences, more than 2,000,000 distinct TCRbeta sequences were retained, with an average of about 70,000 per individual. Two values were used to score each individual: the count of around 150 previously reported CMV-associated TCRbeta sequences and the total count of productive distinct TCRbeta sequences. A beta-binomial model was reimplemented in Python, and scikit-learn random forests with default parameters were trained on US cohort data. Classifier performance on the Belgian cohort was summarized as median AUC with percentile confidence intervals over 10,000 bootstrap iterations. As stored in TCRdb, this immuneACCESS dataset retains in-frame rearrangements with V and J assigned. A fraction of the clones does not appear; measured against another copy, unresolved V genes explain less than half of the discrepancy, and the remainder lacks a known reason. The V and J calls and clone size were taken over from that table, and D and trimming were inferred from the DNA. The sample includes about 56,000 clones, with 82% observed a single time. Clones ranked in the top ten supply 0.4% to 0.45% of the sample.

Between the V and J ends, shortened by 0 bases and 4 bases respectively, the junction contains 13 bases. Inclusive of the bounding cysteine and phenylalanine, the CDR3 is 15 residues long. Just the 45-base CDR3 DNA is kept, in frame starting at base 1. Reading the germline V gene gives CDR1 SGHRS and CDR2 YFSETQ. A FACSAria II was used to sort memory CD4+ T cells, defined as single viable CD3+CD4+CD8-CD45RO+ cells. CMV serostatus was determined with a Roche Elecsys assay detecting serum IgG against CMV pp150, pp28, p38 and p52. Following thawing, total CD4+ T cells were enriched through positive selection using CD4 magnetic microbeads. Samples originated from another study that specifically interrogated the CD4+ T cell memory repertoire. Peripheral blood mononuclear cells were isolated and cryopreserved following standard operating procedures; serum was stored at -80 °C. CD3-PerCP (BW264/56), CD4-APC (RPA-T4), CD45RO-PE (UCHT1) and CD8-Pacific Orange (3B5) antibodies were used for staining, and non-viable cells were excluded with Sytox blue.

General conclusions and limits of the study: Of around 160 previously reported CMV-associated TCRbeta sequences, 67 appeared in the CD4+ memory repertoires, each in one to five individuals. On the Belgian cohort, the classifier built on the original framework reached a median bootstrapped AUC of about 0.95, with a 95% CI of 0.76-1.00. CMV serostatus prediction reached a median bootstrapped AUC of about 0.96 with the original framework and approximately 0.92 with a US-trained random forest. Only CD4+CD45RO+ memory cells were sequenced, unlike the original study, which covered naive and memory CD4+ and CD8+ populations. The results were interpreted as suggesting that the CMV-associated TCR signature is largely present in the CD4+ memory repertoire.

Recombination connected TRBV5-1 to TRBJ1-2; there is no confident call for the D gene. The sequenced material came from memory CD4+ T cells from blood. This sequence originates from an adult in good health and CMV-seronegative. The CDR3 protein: CASSLDSGFFYGYTF. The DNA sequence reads TGCGCCAGCAGCTTGGATAGCGGCTTTTTCTATGGCTACACCTTC.